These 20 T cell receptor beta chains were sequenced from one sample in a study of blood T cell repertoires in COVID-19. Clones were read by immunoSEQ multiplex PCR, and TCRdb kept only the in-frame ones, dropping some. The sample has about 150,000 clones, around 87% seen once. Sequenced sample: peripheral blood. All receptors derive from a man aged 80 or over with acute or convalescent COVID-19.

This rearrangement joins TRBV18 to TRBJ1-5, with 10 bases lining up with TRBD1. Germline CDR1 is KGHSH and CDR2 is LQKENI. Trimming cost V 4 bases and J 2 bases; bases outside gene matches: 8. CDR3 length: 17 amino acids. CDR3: CASSLLSGTGGNQPQHF. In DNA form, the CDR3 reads TGTGCCAGCTCACTTTTATCCGGGACAGGGGGCAATCAGCCCCAGCATTTT.

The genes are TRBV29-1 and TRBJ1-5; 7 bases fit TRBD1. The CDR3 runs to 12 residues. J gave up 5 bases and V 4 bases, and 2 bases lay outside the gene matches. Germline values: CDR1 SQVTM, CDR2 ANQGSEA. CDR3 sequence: CSVGDSDQPQHF. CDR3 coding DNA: TGCAGCGTTGGGGACAGTGATCAGCCCCAGCATTTT.

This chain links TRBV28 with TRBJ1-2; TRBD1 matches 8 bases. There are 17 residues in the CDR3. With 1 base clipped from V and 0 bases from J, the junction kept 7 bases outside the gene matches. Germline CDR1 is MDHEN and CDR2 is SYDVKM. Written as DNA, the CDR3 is TGTGCCAGCAGTTTATCCCCGCGGACAGGGTCTAACTATGGCTACACCTTC. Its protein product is CASSLSPRTGSNYGYTF.

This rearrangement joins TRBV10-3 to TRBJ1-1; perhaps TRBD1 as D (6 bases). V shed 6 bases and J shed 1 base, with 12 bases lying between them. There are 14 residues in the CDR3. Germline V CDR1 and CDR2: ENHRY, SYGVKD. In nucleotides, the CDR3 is TGTGCCATCAGGGTACAGGGATCGAACACTGAAGCTTTCTTT. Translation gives CAIRVQGSNTEAFF.

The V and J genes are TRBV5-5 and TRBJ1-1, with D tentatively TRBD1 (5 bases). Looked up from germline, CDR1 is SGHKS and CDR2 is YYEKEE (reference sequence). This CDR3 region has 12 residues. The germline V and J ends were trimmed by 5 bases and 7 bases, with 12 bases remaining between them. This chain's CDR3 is CASRMMGGEAFF. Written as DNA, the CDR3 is TGTGCCAGCAGGATGATGGGGGGTGAAGCTTTCTTT.

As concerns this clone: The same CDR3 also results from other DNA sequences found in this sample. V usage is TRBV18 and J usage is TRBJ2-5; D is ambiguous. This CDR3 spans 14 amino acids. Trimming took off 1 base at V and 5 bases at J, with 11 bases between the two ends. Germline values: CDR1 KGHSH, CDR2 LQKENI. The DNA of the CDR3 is TGTGCCAGCTCACCACGAGGTTCCCAGGAGACCCAGTACTTC. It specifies CASSPRGSQETQYF.

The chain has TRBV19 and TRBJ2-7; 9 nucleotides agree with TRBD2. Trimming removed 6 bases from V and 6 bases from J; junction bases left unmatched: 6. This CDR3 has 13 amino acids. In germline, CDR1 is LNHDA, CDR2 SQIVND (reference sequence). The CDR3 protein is CASRSSGNGEQYF. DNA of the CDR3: TGTGCCAGTAGGTCTAGCGGGAACGGCGAGCAGTACTTC.

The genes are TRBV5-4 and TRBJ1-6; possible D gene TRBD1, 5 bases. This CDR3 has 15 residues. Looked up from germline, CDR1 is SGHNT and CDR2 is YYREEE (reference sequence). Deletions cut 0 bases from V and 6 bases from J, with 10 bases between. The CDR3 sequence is CASSLDRSGNSPLHF. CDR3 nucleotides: TGTGCCAGCAGCTTGGACAGGAGTGGTAATTCACCCCTCCACTTT.

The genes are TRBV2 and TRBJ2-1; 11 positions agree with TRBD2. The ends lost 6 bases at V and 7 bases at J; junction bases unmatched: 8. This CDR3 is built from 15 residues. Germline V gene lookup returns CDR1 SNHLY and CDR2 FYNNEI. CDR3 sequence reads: CASRDTTSGVNEQFF. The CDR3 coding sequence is TGTGCCAGCAGGGATACGACTAGCGGGGTGAATGAGCAGTTCTTC.

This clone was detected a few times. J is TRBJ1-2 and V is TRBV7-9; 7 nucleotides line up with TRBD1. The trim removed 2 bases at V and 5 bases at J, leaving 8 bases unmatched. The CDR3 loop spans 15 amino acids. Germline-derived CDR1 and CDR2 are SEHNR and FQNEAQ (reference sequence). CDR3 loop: CASSLQTGSGYGYTF. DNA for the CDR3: TGTGCCAGCAGCTTACAGACAGGGAGTGGATATGGCTACACCTTC.

The CDR3 loop reads CASSFGGTAVSPLHF. CDR3 in DNA: TGTGCCAGCAGTTTCGGTGGGACAGCGGTCTCACCCCTCCACTTT. This chain joins TRBV28 and TRBJ1-6; 7 nucleotides line up with TRBD1. Germline trimming cut 3 bases from V and 10 bases from J; bases unmatched to any gene: 9. The germline CDR1 and CDR2 sequences are MDHEN and SYDVKM. CDR3 length equals 15 residues. The whole variable domain, filled in from reference TRBV28 and TRBJ1-6, reads DVKVTQSSRYLVKRTGEKVFLECVQDMDHENMFWYRQDPGLGLRLIYFSYDVKMKEKGDIPEGYSVSREKKERFSLILESASTNQTSMYLCASSFGGTAVSPLHFGNGTRLTVT.

CDR3 amino acids: CASSAATEWRETQYF. CDR3 in DNA: TGTGCCAGCAGCGCGGCGACAGAATGGCGAGAGACCCAGTACTTC. The rearrangement links TRBV5-4 to TRBJ2-5; perhaps TRBD1 as D (5 bases). The germline V and J ends were trimmed by 4 bases and 4 bases, with 17 bases remaining between them. Germline V CDR1 and CDR2: SGHNT, YYREEE (reference sequence). The CDR3 has 15 amino acids.

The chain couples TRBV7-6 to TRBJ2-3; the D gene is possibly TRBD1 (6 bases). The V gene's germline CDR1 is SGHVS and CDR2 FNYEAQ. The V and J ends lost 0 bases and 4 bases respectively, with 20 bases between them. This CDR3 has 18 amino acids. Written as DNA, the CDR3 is TGTGCCAGCAGCTTAGCGCCCGGCAGGGGAAGTTTTCCAGATACGCAGTATTTT. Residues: CASSLAPGRGSFPDTQYF.

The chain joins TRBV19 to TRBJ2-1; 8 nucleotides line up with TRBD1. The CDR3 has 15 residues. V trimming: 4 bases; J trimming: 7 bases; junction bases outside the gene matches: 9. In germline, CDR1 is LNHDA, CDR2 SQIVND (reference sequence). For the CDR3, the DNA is TGTGCCAGTAGTACGGGGTCAGGGGGCATGAATGAGCAGTTCTTC. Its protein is CASSTGSGGMNEQFF. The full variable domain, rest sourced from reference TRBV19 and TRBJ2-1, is DGGITQSPKYLFRKEGQNVTLSCEQNLNHDAMYWYRQDPGQGLRLIYYSQIVNDFQKGDIAEGYSVSREKKESFPLTVTSAQKNPTAFYLCASSTGSGGMNEQFFGPGTRLTVL.

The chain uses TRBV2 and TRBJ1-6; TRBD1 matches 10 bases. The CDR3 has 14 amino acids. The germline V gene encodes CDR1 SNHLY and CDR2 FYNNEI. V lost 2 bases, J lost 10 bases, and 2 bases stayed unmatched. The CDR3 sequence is CASSEWTGGSPLHF. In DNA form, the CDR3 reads TGTGCCAGCAGTGAATGGACAGGGGGATCACCCCTCCACTTT.

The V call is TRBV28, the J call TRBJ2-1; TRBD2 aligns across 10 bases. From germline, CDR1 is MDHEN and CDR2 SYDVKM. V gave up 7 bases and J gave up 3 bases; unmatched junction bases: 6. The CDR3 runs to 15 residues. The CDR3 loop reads CASTLVAGGYNEQFF. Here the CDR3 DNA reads TGTGCCAGCACCCTCGTAGCGGGGGGCTACAATGAGCAGTTCTTC.

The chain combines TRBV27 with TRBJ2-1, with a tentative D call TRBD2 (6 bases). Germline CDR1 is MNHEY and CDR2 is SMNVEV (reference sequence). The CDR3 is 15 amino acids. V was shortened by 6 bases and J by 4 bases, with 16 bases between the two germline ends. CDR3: CASRELAQYYNEQFF. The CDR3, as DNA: TGTGCCAGCAGGGAGCTAGCGCAGTATTACAATGAGCAGTTCTTC.

DNA for the CDR3: TGTGCCACCAGTGATTTGCGCGGCAGTTCCTACAATGAGCAGTTCTTC. It codes for CATSDLRGSSYNEQFF. The chain joins TRBV24-1 to TRBJ2-1; no clear D gene. V was pared by 0 bases and J by 1 base, with 9 bases between. CDR3 length: 16 amino acids. In germline, CDR1 is KGHDR, CDR2 SFDVKD.

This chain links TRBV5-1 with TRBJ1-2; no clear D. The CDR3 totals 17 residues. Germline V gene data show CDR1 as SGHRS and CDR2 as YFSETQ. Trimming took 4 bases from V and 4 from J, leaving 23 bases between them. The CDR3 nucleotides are TGCGCCAGCAGCCGGGATCTACCAACTTCCAACTTCTATGGCTACACCTTC. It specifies CASSRDLPTSNFYGYTF.

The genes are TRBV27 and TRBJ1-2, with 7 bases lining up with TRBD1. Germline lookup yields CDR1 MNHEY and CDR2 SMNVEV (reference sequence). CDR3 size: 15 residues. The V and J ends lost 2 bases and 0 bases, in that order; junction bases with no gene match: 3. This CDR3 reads CASSLIGTANYGYTF. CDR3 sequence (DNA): TGTGCCAGCAGTTTAATCGGGACAGCTAACTATGGCTACACCTTC.